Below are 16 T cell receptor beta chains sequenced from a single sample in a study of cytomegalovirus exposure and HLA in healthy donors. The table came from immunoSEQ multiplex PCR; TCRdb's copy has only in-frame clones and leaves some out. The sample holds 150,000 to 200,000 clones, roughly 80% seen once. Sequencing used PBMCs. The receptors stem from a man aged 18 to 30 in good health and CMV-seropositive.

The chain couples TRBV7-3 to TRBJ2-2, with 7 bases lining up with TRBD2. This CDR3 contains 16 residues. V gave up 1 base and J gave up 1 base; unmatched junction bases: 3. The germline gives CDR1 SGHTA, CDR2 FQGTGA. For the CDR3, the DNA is TGTGCCAGCAGCTTAATGGCTAGCGGGAACACCGGGGAGCTGTTTTTT. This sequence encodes CASSLMASGNTGELFF.

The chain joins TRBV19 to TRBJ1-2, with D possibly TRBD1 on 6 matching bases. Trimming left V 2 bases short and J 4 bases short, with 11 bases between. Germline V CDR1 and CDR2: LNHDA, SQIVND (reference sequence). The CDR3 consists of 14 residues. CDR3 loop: CASSISSGAYGYTF. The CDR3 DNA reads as TGTGCCAGTAGTATATCTTCAGGGGCCTATGGCTACACCTTC.

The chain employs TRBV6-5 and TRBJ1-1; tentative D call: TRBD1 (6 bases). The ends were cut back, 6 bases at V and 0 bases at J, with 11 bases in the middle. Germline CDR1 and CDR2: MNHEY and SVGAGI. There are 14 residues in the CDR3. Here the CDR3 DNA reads TGTGCCAGCAGCCGGGACATATTGAACACTGAAGCTTTCTTT. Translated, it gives CASSRDILNTEAFF.

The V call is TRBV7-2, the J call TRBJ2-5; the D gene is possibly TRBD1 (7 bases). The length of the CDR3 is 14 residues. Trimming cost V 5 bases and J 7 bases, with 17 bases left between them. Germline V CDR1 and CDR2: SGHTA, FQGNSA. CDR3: CASSALQGGGTQYF. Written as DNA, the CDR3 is TGTGCCAGCAGCGCCCTTCAGGGGGGAGGGACCCAGTACTTC.

The CDR3 here is CASSGNRDRSGNTIYF. In DNA, the CDR3 is TGTGCCAGCAGCGGCAACCGGGACAGGTCTGGAAACACCATATATTTT. This rearrangement joins TRBV9 to TRBJ1-3; 8 bases align to TRBD1. The CDR3 totals 16 residues. CDR1 and CDR2 from the germline V gene are SGDLS and YYNGEE. Trimming took 3 bases from V and 1 from J; bases not matched to a gene: 6.

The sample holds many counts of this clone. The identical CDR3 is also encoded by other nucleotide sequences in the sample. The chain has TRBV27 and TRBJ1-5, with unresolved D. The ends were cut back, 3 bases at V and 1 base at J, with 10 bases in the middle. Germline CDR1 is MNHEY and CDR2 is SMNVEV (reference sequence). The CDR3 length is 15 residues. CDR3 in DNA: TGTGCCAGCAGTTTGAGCGGGAACAGCAATCAGCCCCAGCATTTT. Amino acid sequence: CASSLSGNSNQPQHF.

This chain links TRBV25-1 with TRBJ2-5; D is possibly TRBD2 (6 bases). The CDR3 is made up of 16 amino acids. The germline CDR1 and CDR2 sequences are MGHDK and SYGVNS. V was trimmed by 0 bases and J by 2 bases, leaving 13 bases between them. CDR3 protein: CASSEYSGSNQETQYF. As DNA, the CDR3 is TGTGCCAGCAGTGAATACAGCGGGTCTAATCAAGAGACCCAGTACTTC.

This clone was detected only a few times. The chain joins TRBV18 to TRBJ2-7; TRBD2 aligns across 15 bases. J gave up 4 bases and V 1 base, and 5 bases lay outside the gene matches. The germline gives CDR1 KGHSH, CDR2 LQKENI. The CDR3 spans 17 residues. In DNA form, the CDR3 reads TGTGCCAGCTCACCACGGAGGACTAGCGGGAGGGTGTACGAGCAGTACTTC. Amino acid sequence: CASSPRRTSGRVYEQYF.

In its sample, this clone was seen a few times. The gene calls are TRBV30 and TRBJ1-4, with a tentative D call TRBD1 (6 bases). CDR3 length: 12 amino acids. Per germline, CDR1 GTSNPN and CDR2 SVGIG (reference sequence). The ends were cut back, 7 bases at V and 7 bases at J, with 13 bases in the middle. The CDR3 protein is CASDKDSEKLFF. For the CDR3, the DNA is TGTGCCTCCGACAAGGACAGTGAAAAACTGTTTTTT.

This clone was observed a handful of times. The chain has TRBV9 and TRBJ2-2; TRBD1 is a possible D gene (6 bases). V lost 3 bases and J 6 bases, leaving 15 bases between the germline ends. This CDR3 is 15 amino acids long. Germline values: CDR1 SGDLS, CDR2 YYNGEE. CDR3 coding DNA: TGTGCCAGCAGCGATCGGGACAACCCGGCCGGGGAGCTGTTTTTT. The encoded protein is CASSDRDNPAGELFF.

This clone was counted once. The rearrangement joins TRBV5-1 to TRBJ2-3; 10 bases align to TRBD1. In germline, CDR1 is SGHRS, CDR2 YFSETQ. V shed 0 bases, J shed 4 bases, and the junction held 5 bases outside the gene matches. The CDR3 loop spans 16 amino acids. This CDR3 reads CASSLGRQGAADTQYF. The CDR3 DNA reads TGCGCCAGCAGCTTGGGCCGACAGGGGGCAGCAGATACGCAGTATTTT.

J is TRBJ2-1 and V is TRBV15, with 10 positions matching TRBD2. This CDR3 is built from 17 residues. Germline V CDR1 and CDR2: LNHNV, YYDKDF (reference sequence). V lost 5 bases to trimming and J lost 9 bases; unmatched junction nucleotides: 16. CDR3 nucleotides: TGTGCCACCAGCGGAGGGCCCCCGGGACTAGCGTGGGTTGAGCAGTTCTTC. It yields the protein CATSGGPPGLAWVEQFF.

CDR3 DNA sequence: TGCGCCAGCAGGACCTCCACGGCAGGCGTCTACGAGCAGTACTTC. Encoded protein: CASRTSTAGVYEQYF. This sequence joins TRBV5-1 and TRBJ2-7, with D unclear. In germline, CDR1 is SGHRS, CDR2 YFSETQ. V was cut by 5 bases and J by 3 bases, with 18 bases left in between. The CDR3 extends over 15 amino acids.

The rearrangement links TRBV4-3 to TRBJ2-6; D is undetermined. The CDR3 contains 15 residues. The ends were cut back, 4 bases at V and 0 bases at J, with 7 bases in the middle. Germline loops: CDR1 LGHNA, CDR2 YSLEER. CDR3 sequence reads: CASSPGTSGANVLTF. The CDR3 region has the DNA TGCGCCAGCAGCCCGGGTACCTCTGGGGCCAACGTCCTGACTTTC.

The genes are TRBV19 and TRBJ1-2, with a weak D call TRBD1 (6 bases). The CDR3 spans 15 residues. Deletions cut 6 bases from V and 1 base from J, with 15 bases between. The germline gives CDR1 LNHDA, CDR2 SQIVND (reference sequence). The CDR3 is CASRLQGRLNYGYTF. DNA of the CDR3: TGTGCCAGTAGGCTACAGGGCCGACTTAACTATGGCTACACCTTC. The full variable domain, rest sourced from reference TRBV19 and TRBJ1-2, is DGGITQSPKYLFRKEGQNVTLSCEQNLNHDAMYWYRQDPGQGLRLIYYSQIVNDFQKGDIAEGYSVSREKKESFPLTVTSAQKNPTAFYLCASRLQGRLNYGYTFGSGTRLTVV.

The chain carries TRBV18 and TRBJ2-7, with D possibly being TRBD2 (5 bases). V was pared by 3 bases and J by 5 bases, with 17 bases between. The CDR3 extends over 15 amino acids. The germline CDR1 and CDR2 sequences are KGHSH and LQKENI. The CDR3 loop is CASSPRAGDGDEQYF. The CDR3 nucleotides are TGTGCCAGCTCACCGAGGGCCGGAGACGGGGACGAGCAGTACTTC.